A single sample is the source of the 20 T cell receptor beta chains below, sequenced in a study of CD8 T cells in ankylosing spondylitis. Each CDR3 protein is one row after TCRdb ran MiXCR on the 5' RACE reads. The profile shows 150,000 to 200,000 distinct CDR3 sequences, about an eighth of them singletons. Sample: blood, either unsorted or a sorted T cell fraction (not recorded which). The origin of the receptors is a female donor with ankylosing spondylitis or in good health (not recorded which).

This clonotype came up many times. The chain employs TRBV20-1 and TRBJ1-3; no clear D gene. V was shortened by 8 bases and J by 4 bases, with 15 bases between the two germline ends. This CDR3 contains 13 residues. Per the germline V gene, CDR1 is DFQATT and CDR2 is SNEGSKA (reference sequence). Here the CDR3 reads CSSWTAGGNTIYF. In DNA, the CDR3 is TGCAGTTCCTGGACCGCGGGAGGAAACACCATATATTTT.

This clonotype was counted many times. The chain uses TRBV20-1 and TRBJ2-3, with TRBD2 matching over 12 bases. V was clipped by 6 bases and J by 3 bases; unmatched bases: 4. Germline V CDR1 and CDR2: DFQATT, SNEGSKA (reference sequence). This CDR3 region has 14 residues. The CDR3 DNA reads TGCAGTGCCCAGACTAGCGGGAGAACAGATACGCAGTATTTT. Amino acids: CSAQTSGRTDTQYF.

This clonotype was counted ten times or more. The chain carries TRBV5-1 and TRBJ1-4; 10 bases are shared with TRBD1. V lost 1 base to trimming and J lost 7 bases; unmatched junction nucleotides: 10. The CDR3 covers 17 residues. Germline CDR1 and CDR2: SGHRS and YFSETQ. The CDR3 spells CASSLSPPGQGSEKLFF. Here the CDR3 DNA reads TGCGCCAGCAGCTTGTCTCCCCCGGGACAGGGGAGTGAAAAACTGTTTTTT.

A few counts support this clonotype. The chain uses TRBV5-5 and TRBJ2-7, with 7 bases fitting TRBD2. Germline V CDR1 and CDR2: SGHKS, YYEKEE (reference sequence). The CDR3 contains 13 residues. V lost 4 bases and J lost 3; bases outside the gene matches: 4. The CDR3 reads CASSGTTHYEQYF. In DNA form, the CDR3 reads TGTGCCAGCAGCGGGACTACCCACTACGAGCAGTACTTC.

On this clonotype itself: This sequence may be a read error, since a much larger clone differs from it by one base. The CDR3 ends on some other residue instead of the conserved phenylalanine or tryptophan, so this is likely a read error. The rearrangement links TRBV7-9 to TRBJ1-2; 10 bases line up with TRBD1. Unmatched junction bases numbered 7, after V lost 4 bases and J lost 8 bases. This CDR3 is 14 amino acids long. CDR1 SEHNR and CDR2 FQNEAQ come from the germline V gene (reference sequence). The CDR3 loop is CASSYTGTGDGYTL. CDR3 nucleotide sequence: TGTGCCAGCAGCTACACAGGGACAGGGGACGGCTACACCCTC.

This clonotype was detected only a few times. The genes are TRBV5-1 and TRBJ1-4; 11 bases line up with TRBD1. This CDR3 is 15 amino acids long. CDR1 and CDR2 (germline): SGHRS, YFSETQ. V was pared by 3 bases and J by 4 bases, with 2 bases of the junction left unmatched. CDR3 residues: CASSSGTGGNEKLFF. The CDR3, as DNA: TGCGCCAGCAGCTCCGGGACAGGGGGTAATGAAAAACTGTTTTTT.

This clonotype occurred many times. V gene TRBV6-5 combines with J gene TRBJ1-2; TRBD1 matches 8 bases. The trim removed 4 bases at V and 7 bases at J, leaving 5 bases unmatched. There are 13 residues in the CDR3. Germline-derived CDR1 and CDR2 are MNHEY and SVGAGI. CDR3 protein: CASSWTGLGGYTF. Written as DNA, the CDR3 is TGTGCCAGCAGTTGGACAGGGTTAGGTGGCTACACCTTC.

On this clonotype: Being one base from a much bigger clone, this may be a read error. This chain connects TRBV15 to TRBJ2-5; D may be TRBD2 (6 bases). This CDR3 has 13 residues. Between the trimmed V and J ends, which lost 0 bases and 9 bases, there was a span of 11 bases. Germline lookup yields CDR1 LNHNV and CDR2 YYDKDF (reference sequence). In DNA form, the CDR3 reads TGTGCCACCAGCAGAGATCGGAGGGAGTCCCAGTACTTC. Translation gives CATSRDRRESQYF.

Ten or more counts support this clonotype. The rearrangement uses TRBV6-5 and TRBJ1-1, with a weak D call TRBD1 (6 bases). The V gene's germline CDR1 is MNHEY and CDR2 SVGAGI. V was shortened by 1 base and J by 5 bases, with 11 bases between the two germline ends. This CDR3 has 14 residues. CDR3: CASSYYEGGTEAFF. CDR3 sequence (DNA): TGTGCCAGCAGTTACTATGAGGGGGGGACTGAAGCTTTCTTT.

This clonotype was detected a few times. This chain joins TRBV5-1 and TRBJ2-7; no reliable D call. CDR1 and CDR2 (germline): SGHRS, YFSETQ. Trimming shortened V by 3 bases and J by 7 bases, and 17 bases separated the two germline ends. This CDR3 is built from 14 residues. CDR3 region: CASSSAGYADEQYF. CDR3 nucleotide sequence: TGCGCCAGCAGCTCCGCCGGATACGCGGATGAGCAGTACTTC.

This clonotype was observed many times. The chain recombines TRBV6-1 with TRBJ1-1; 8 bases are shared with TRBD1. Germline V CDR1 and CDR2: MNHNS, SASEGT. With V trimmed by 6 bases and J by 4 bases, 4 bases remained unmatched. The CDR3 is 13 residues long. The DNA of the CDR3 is TGTGCCAGCAGGGACAGGGAAAGCACTGAAGCTTTCTTT. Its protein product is CASRDRESTEAFF.

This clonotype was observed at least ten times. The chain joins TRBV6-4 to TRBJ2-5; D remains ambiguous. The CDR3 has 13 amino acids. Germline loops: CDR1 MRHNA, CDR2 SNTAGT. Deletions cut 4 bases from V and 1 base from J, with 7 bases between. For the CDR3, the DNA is TGTGCCAGCAGTGTGGCAGCCCAAGAGACCCAGTACTTC. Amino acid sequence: CASSVAAQETQYF.

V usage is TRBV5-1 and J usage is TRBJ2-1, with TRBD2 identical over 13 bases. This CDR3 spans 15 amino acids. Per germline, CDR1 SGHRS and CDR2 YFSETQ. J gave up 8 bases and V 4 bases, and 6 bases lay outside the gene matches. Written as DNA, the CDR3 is TGCGCCAGCAGCAGACTAGCGGGAGGAGGCGATGAGCAGTTCTTC. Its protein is CASSRLAGGGDEQFF.

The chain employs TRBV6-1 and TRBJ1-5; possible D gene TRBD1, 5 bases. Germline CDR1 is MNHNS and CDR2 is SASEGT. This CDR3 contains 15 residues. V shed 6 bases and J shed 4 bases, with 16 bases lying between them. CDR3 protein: CASRSGRQRNQPQHF. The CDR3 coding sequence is TGTGCCAGCAGGTCAGGGCGACAGAGGAATCAGCCCCAGCATTTT.

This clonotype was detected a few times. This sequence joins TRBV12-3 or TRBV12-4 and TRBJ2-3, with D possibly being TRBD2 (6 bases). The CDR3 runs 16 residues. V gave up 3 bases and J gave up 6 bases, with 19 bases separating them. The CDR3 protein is CASSLTVRGIGDTQYF. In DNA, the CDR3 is TGTGCCAGCAGTTTGACGGTTCGCGGGATTGGGGATACGCAGTATTTT.

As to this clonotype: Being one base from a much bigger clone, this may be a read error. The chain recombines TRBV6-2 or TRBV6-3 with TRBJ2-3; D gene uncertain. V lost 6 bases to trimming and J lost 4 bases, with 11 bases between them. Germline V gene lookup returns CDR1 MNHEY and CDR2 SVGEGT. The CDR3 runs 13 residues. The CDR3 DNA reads TGTGCCAGCAGGCAACAGAGTTCAGATACGCAGTATTTT. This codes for CASRQQSSDTQYF.

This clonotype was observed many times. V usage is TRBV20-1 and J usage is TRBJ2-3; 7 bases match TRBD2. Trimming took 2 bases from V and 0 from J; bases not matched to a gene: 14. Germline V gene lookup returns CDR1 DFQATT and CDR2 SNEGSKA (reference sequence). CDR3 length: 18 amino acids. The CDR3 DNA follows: TGCAGTGCTAGATATTGGGGTATTCTAGCGGTTAGCACAGATACGCAGTATTTT. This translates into CSARYWGILAVSTDTQYF.

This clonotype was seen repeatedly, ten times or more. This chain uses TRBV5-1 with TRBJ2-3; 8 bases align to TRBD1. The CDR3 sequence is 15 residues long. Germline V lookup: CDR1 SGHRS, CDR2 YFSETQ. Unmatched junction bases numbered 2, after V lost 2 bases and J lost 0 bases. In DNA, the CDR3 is TGCGCCAGCAGCTTCGGACAGGGAAGCACAGATACGCAGTATTTT. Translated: CASSFGQGSTDTQYF.

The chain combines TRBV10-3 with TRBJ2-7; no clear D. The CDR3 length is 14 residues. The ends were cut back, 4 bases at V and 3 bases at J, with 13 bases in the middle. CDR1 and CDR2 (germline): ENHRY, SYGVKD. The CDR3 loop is CAISGGRAYYEQYF. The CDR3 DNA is TGTGCCATCAGTGGGGGAAGGGCCTACTACGAGCAGTACTTC.

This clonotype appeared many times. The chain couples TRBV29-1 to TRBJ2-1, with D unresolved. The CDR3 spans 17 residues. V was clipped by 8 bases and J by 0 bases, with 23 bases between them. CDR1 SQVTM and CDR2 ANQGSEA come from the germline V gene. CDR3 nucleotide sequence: TGCAGCACCATAGCTGCCCGTTCCCTCCGCTCCTACAATGAGCAGTTCTTC. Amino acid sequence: CSTIAARSLRSYNEQFF.